Listed below are T cell receptor beta chains from one sample, sequenced in a study of siplizumab effects on memory and regulatory T cells. Profiling relied on immunoSEQ multiplex PCR, and the TCRdb table lists in-frame clones only, not all of them. Of 50,000 to 55,000 clones listed, nearly 98% are singletons. The sequenced sample was naive CD4+ T cells sorted from blood. The receptors shown here come from a human donor in good health. The conserved cysteine and the conserved F or W are not part of the CDR3 here. Fields, in order: J gene, V gene, CDR3 protein.

>TRBJ1-2|TRBV4-1
ASSQAGTSRHYGYT
>TRBJ2-4|TRBV15
ATSRDGSGNYIQY
>TRBJ2-1|TRBV10-2
ASSEKQGLSNEQF
>TRBJ1-2|TRBV19
ASSIDSNYGYT
>TRBJ2-7|TRBV5-8
ASSLHLYEQY
>TRBJ2-2|TRBV19
ATRTSGKTGELF
>TRBJ1-4|TRBV6-5
ASSRAPGRGKLF
>TRBJ2-3|TRBV18
ASSPLIAATDTQY
>TRBJ2-7|TRBV7-2
ASSRGPLTYEQY
>TRBJ1-1|TRBV4-1
ASSHPPGTMNTEAF
>TRBJ2-1|TRBV12-5
ATEAGSSYNEQF
>TRBJ1-1|TRBV6-5
ASSPRRGNTEAF
>TRBJ1-5|TRBV30
AWSRSGGNQPQH